This TCR beta chain came from a study of cytomegalovirus exposure and HLA in healthy donors. Findings and limits, study-wide: A later analysis showed HLA-associated TCR beta chains outstripping equally common others in clonal expansion. Earlier results showed most TCR beta V segments being productive about 87% or about 30% of the time. Some V segments, including TRBV6-2 and TRBV6-3, were excluded as indistinguishable.

These donors, healthy bone marrow donors, were studied. The PCR employed 60 Vbeta primers together with 13 Jbeta primers. Measured with immunoSEQ multiplex PCR; TCRdb has only the in-frame clones, and not every one. The table has over 130,000 clones, around 85% seen once. V lost 0 bases and J 13 bases, leaving 13 bases between the germline ends. The CDR3 consists of 13 residues. From germline, CDR1 is SEHNR and CDR2 FQNEAQ (reference sequence). Comments on this clone: No antigen is known for it.

The source of this sequence is a female donor in good health and CMV-seronegative. Sequences were obtained from PBMCs. The rearrangement joins TRBV7-9 to TRBJ2-1, with D tentatively TRBD2 (6 bases). CDR3 sequence: CASSLANLAGQFF. The CDR3 DNA sequence: TGTGCCAGCAGCTTAGCGAACCTGGCGGGACAGTTCTTC.